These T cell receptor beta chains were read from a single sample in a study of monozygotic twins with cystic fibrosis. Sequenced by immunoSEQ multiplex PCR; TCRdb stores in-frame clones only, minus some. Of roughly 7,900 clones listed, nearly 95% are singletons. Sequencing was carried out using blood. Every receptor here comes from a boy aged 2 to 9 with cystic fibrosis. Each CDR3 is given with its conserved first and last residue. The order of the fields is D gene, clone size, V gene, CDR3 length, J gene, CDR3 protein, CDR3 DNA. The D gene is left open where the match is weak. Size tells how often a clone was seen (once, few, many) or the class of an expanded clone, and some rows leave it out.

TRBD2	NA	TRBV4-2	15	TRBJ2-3	CASSPERGGLDTQYF	TGTGCCAGCAGCCCCGAGCGGGGGGGCCTAGATACGCAGTATTTT
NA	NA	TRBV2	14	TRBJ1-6	CASSEAGDNSPLHF	TGTGCCAGCAGTGAGGCAGGGGATAATTCACCCCTCCACTTT
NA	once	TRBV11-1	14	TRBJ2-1	CASSLDKTSDEQFF	TGTGCCAGCAGCTTAGACAAAACGAGTGATGAGCAGTTCTTC
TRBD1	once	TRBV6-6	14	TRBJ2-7	CASSFATGIGEQYF	TGTGCCAGCAGTTTTGCGACAGGGATAGGGGAGCAGTACTTC
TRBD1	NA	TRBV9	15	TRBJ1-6	CASSARDRGGEPLHF	TGTGCCAGCAGCGCACGGGACAGGGGCGGGGAACCCCTCCACTTT
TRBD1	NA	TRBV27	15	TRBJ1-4	CASSPSTGLSEKLFF	TGTGCCAGCAGTCCGTCGACAGGGCTAAGCGAAAAACTGTTTTTT
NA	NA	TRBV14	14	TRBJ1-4	CASSPTGANEKLFF	TGTGCCAGCAGCCCGACGGGAGCTAATGAAAAACTGTTTTTT
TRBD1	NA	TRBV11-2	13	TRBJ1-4	CASSSNRGGKLFF	TGTGCCAGCAGCTCCAACAGGGGAGGAAAACTGTTTTTT
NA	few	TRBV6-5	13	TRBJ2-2	CASSYSTGGELFF	TGTGCCAGCAGTTACTCTACTGGCGGGGAGCTGTTTTTT
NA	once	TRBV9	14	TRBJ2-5	CASSVAGGWETQYF	TGTGCCAGCAGCGTAGCGGGGGGCTGGGAGACCCAGTACTTC
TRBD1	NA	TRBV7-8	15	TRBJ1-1	CASSPGQAMNTEAFF	TGTGCCAGCAGCCCAGGACAGGCAATGAACACTGAAGCTTTCTTT
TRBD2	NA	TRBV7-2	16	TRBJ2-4	CASSQSGGEAKNIQYF	TGTGCCAGCAGCCAAAGCGGGGGGGAAGCCAAAAACATTCAGTACTTC
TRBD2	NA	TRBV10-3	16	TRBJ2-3	CAISETSGGPTDTQYF	TGTGCCATCAGCGAGACTAGCGGGGGCCCCACAGATACGCAGTATTTT
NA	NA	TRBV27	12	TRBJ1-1	CASSPDRLSAFF	TGTGCCAGCAGTCCCGACAGGCTTTCAGCTTTCTTT
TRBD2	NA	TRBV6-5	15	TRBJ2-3	CASSYTSGGPDTQYF	TGTGCCAGCAGCTACACTAGCGGGGGGCCAGATACGCAGTATTTT
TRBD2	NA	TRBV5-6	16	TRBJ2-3	CASSFSGGHSRGTQYF	TGTGCCAGCAGCTTTAGCGGGGGCCACTCACGGGGTACGCAGTATTTT
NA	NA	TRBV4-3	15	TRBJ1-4	CASSQGGTVDEKLFF	TGCGCCAGCAGCCAAGGGGGGACCGTGGATGAAAAACTGTTTTTT
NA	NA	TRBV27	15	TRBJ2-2	CASARNSANTGELFF	TGTGCCAGCGCGCGGAACAGCGCGAACACCGGGGAGCTGTTTTTT
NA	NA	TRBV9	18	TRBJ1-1	CASSPQIRSGQYGTEAFF	TGTGCCAGCAGCCCCCAGATCAGGTCCGGGCAGTACGGCACTGAAGCTTTCTTT
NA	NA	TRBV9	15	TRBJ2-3	CASSVGGQGTDTQYF	TGTGCCAGCAGCGTAGGAGGGCAGGGCACAGATACGCAGTATTTT
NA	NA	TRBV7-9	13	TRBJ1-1	CASSLTGSTEAFF	TGTGCCAGCAGCTTAACAGGGAGCACTGAAGCTTTCTTT
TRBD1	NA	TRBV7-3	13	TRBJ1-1	CASSPSGGTEAFF	TGTGCCAGCAGCCCTTCAGGGGGCACTGAAGCTTTCTTT
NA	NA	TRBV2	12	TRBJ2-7	CATSGPLYEQYF	TGTGCCACCTCCGGGCCCCTCTACGAGCAGTACTTC
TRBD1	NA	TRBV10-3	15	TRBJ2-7	CAISDTGVPSYEQYF	TGTGCCATCAGCGATACAGGGGTCCCTAGCTACGAGCAGTACTTC
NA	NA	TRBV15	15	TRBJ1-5	CATTLDHYSNQPQHF	TGTGCCACTACGCTGGATCATTATAGCAATCAGCCCCAGCATTTT
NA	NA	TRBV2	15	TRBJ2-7	CASSEGPGHTYEQYF	TGTGCCAGCAGTGAGGGTCCGGGACATACCTACGAGCAGTACTTC
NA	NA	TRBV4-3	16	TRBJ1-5	CASSQEARDGNQPQHF	TGCGCCAGCAGCCAAGAGGCCAGGGATGGAAATCAGCCCCAGCATTTT